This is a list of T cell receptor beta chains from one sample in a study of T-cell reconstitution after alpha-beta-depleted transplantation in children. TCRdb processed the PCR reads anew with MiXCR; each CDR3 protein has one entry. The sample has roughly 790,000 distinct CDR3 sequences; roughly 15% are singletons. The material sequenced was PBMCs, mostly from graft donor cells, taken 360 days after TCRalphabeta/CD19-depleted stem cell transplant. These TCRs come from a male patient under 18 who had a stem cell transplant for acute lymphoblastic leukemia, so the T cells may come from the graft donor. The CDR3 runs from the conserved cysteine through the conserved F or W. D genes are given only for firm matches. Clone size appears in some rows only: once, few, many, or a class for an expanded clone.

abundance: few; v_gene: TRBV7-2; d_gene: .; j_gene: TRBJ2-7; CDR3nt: TGTGCCAGCAGCCTTCCGGCACTTATCGAGCAGTACTTC; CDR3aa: CASSLPALIEQYF
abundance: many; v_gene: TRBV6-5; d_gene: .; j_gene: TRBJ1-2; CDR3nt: TGTGCCAGCAGTCCGACAATTGATGGCTACACCTTC; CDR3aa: CASSPTIDGYTF
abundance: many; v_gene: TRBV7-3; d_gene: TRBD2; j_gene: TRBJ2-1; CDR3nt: TGTGCCAGCAGCCCCCTAACTAGCGGACTAGAATACAATGAGCAGTTCTTC; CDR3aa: CASSPLTSGLEYNEQFF
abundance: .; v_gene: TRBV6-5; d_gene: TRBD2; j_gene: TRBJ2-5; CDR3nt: TGTGCCAGCAGTTACTCGTCAGCGGGAGTAGAGACCCAGTACTTC; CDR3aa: CASSYSSAGVETQYF
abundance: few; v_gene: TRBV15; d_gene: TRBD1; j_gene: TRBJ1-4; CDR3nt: TGTGCCACCAGCAGAGATACAGGGGCTAATGAAAAACTGTTTTTT; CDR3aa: CATSRDTGANEKLFF
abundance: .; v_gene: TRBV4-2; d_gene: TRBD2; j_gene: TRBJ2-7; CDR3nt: TGTGCCAGCAGCCAAGGTCTAGCGGGAGGGCTTTGGGAGCAGTACTTC; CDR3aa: CASSQGLAGGLWEQYF
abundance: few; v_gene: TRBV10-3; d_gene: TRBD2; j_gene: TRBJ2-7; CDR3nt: TGTGCCATCACCAGGACTAGTTCAGGCGAGCAGTACTTC; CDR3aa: CAITRTSSGEQYF
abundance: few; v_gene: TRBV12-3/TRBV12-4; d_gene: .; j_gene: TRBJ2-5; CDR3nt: TGTGCCAGCAGTTTTCTGGAACTTTCGCAAGAGACCCAGTACTTC; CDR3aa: CASSFLELSQETQYF
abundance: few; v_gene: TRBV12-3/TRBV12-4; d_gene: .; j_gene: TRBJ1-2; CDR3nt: TGTGCCAGCAGTCTGGGGGAAGCTTATGGCTACACCTTC; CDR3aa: CASSLGEAYGYTF
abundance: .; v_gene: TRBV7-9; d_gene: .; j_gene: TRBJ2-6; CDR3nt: TGTGCCAGCAGCTCCTGGTCCTCTGGGGCCAACGTCCTGACTTTC; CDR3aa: CASSSWSSGANVLTF
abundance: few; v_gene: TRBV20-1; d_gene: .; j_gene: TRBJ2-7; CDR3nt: TGCAGTGCTAGAGGCGACCCCGAGCAGTACTTC; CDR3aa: CSARGDPEQYF
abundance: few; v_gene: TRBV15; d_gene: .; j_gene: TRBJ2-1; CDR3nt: TGTGCCACCAGCAGAGACCTTAGCGGCTCCTACAATGAGCAGTTCTTC; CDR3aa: CATSRDLSGSYNEQFF
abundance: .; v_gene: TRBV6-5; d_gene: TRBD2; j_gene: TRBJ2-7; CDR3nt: TGTGCCAGCAGTTACTGGTTGGGAGGGCCCTACGAGCAGTACTTC; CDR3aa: CASSYWLGGPYEQYF
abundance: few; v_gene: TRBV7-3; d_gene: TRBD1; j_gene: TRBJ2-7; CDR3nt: TGTGCCAGCAGCTTGGGCGGACAGGGGCTTTACGAGCAGTACTTC; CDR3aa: CASSLGGQGLYEQYF
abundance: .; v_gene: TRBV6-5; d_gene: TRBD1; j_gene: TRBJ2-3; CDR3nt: TGTGCCAGCAGTAGGGACAGCACGCAATTCACAGATACGCAGTATTTT; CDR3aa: CASSRDSTQFTDTQYF
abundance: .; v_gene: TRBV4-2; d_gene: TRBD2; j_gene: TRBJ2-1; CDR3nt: TGTGCCAGCAGCCAAGATGCGGGAGGCAATGAGCAGTTCTTC; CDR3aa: CASSQDAGGNEQFF
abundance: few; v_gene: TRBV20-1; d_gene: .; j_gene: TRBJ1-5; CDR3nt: TGCAGTGCTAGTAATAGGGCGGGGGATAGCAATCAGCCCCAGCATTTT; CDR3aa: CSASNRAGDSNQPQHF
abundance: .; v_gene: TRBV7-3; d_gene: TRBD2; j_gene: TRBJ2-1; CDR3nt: TGTGCCAGCAGCTTAGGGACTAGCGGGAACGATGAGCAGTTCTTC; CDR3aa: CASSLGTSGNDEQFF
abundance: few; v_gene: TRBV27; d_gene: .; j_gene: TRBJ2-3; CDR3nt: TGTGCCAGCAGTTTATCGGCGGCGGGTAGCGGTTGGGGGTACACAGATACGCAGTATTTT; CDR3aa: CASSLSAAGSGWGYTDTQYF
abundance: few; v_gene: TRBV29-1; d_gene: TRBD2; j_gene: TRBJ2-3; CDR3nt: TGCAGCGTCCTCCCCATAGCGGGAGAAAGCACAGATACGCAGTATTTT; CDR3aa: CSVLPIAGESTDTQYF
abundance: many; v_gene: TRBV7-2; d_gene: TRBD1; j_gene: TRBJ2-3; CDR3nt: TGTGCCAGCAGCCTTCGGACAGGGGGCGCGTCAGATACGCAGTATTTT; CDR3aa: CASSLRTGGASDTQYF
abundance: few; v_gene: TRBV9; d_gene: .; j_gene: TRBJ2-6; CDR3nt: TGTGCCAGCAGTGCCCATGGACTGTTCTCTGGGGCCAACGTCCTGACTTTC; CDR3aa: CASSAHGLFSGANVLTF
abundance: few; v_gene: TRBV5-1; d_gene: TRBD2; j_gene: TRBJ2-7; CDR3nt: TGCGCCAGCAGCTTGTGGGGGACTAGCGGGGCCTGGGAGCAGTACTTC; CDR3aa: CASSLWGTSGAWEQYF
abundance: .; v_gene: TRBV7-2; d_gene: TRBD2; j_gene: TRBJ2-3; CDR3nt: TGTGCCAGCAGCTTCCGACTAGCGGGATCCACAGATACGCAGTATTTT; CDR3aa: CASSFRLAGSTDTQYF
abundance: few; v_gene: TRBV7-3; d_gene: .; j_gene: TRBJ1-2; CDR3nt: TGTGCCAGCAGCTTAACCGGGCAGGGAAATGGCTACACCTTC; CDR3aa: CASSLTGQGNGYTF
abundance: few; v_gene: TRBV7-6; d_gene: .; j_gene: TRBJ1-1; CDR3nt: TGTGCCAGCAGCTTAGTGGGAGGGCTGGGGTCCTCGGTAGCTTTCTTT; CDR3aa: CASSLVGGLGSSVAFF
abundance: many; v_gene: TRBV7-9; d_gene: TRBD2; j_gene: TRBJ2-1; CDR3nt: TGTGCCAGCAGCTTAGTCCTAGCGGGAGTTGACGATGAGCAGTTCTTC; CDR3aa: CASSLVLAGVDDEQFF